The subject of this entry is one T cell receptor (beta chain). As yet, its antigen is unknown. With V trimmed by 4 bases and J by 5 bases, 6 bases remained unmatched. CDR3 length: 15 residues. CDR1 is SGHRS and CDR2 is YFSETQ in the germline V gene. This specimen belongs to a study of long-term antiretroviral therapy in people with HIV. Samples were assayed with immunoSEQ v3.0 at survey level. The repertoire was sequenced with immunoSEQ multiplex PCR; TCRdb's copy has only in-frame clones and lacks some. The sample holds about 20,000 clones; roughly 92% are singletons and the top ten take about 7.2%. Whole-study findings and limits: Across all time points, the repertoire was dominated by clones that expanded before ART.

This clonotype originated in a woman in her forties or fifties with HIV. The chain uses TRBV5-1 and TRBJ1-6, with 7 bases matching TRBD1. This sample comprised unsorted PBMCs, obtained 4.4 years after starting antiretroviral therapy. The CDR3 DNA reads TGCGCCAGCAGCCGGGACAGAATTAATAATTCACCCCTCCACTTT. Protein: CASSRDRINNSPLHF. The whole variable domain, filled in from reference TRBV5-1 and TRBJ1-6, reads KAGVTQTPRYLIKTRGQQVTLSCSPISGHRSVSWYQQTPGQGLQFLFEYFSETQRNKGNFPGRFSGRQFSNSRSEMNVSTLELGDSALYLCASSRDRINNSPLHFGNGTRLTVT.